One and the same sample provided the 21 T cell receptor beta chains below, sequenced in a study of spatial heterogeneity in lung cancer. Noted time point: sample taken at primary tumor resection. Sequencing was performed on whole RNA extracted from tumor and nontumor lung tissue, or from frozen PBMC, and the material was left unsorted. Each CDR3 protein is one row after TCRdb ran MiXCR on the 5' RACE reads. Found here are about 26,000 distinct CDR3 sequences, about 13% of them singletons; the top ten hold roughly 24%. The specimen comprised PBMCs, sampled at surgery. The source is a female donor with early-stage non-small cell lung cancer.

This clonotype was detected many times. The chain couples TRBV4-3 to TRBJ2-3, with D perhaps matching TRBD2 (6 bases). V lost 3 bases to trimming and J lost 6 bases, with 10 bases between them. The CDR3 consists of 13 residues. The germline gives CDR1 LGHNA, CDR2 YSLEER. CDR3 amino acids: CASSQRGYDTQYF. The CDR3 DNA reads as TGCGCCAGCAGCCAGCGGGGTTATGATACGCAGTATTTT.

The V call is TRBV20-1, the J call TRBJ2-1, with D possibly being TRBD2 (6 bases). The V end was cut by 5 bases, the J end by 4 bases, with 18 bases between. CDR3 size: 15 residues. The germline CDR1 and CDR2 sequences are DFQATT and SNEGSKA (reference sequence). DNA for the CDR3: TGCAGTGCTGATCAAGCGGGCCAAATATACAATGAGCAGTTCTTC. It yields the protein CSADQAGQIYNEQFF.

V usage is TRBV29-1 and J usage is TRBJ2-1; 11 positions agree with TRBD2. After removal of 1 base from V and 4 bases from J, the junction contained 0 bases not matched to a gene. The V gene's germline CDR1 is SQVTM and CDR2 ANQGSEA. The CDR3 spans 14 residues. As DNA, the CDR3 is TGCAGCGTTGAAGTAGCGGGAGGGTACAATGAGCAGTTCTTC. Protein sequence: CSVEVAGGYNEQFF.

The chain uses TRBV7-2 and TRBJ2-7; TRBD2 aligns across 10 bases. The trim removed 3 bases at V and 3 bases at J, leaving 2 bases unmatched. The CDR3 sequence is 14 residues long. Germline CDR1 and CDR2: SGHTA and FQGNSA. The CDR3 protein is CASSLGLARYEQYF. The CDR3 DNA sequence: TGTGCCAGCAGCTTGGGACTAGCGCGCTACGAGCAGTACTTC.

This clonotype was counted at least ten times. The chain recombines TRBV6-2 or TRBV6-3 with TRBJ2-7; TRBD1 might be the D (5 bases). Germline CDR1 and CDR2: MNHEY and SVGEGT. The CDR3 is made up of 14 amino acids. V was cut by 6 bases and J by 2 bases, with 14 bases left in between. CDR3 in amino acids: CASRARQWPYEQYF. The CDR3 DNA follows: TGTGCCAGCAGAGCAAGACAGTGGCCCTACGAGCAGTACTTC.

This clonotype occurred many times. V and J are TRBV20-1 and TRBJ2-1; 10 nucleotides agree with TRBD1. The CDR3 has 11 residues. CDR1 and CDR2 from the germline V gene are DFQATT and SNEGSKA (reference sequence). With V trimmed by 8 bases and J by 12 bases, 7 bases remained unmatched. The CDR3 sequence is CSTFRDRGQFF. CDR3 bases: TGCAGTACCTTCCGGGACAGGGGGCAGTTCTTC.

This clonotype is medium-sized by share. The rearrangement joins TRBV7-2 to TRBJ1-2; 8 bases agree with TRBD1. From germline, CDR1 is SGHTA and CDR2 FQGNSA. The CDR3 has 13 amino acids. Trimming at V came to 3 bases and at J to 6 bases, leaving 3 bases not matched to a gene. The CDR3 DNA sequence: TGTGCCAGCAGCTTGGGACAGGCACATGGCTACACCTTC. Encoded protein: CASSLGQAHGYTF.

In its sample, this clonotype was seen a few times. Here the CDR3 DNA reads TGTGCCAGCAGTCCAACTTGGACTTCGGCCACCGGGGAGCTGTTTTTT. Translation: CASSPTWTSATGELFF. The V gene is TRBV28, the J gene TRBJ2-2, with a tentative D call TRBD2 (5 bases). Germline V gene data show CDR1 as MDHEN and CDR2 as SYDVKM. The CDR3 loop spans 16 amino acids. Trimming took off 5 bases at V and 4 bases at J, with 17 bases between the two ends.

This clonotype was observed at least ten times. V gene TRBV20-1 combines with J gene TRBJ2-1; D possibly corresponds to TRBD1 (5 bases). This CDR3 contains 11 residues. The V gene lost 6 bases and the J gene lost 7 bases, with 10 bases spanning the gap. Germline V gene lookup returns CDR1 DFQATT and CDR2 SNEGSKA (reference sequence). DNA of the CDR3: TGCAGTGCGGAACAGGCGAATGAGCAGTTCTTC. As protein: CSAEQANEQFF.

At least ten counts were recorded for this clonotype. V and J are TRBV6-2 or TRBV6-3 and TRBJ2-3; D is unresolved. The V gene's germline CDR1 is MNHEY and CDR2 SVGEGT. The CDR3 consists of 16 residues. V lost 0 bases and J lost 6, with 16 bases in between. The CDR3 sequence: CASSYSKGYSGDTQYF. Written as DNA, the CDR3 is TGTGCCAGCAGTTACTCGAAGGGCTATTCCGGCGATACGCAGTATTTT.

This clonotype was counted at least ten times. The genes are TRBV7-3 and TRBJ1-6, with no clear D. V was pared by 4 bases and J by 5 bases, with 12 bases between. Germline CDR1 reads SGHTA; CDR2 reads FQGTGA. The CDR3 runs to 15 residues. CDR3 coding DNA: TGTGCCAGCAGCTCCGGACGGACTAATAATTCACCCCTCCACTTT. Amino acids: CASSSGRTNNSPLHF. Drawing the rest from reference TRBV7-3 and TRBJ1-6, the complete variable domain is GAGVSQTPSNKVTEKGKYVELRCDPISGHTALYWYRQSLGQGPEFLIYFQGTGAADDSGLPNDRFFAVRPEGSVSTLKIQRTERGDSAVYLCASSSGRTNNSPLHFGNGTRLTVT.

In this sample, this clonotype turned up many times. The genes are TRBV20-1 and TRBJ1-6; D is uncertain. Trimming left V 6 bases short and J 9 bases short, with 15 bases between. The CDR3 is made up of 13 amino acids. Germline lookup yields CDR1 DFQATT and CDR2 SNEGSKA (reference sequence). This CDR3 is CSAPKRKFSPLHF. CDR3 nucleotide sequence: TGCAGTGCCCCCAAGAGGAAATTTTCACCCCTCCACTTT.

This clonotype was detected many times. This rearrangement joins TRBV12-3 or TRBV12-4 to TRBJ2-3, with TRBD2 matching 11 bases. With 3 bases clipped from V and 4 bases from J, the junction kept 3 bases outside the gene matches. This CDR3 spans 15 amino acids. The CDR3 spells CASSFLAGGPDTQYF. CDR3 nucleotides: TGTGCCAGCAGTTTCCTAGCGGGAGGTCCAGATACGCAGTATTTT.

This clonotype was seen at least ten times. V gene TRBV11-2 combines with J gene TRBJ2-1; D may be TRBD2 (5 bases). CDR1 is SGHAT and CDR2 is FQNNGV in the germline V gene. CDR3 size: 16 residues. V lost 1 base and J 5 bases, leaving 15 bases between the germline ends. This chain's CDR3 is CASSLGGSLVDNEQFF. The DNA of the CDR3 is TGTGCCAGCAGCTTAGGAGGGTCCCTAGTGGACAATGAGCAGTTCTTC.

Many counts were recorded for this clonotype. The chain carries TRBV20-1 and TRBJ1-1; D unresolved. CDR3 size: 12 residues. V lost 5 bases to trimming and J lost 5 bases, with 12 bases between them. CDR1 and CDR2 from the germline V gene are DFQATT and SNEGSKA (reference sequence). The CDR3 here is CSASLSATEAFF. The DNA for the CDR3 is TGCAGTGCTTCCCTTTCGGCTACTGAAGCTTTCTTT.

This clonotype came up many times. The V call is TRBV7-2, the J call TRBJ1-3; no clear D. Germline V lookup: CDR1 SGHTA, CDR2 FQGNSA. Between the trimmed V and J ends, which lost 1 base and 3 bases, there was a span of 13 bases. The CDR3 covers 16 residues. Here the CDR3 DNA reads TGTGCCAGCAGCTTAGGGGCTCCCCGCTATGGAAACACCATATATTTT. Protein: CASSLGAPRYGNTIYF.

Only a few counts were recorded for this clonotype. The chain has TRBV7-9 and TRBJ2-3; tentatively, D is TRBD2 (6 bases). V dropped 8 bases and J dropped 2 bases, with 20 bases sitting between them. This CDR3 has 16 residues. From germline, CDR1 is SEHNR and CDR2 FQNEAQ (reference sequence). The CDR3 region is CASGGGGHGDTDTQYF. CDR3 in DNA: TGTGCCAGCGGGGGAGGAGGCCACGGGGACACAGATACGCAGTATTTT.

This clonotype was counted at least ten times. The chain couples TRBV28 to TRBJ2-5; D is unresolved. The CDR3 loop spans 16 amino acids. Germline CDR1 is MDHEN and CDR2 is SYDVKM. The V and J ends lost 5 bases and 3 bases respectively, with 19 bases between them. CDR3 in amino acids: CASSPPRLAPKETQYF. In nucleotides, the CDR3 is TGTGCCAGCAGTCCTCCCCGACTGGCCCCTAAAGAGACCCAGTACTTC. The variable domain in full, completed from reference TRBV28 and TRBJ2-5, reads DVKVTQSSRYLVKRTGEKVFLECVQDMDHENMFWYRQDPGLGLRLIYFSYDVKMKEKGDIPEGYSVSREKKERFSLILESASTNQTSMYLCASSPPRLAPKETQYFGPGTRLLVL.

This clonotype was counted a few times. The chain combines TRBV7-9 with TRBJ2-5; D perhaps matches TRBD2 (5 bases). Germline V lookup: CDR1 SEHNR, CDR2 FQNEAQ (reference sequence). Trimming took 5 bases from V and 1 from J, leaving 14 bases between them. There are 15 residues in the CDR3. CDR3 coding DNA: TGTGCCAGCAGCCAAAGCGGAACCCTCCAAGAGACCCAGTACTTC. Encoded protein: CASSQSGTLQETQYF. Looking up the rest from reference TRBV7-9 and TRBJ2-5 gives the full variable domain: DTGVSQNPRHKITKRGQNVTFRCDPISEHNRLYWYRQTLGQGPEFLTYFQNEAQLEKSRLLSDRFSAERPKGSFSTLEIQRTEQGDSAMYLCASSQSGTLQETQYFGPGTRLLVL.

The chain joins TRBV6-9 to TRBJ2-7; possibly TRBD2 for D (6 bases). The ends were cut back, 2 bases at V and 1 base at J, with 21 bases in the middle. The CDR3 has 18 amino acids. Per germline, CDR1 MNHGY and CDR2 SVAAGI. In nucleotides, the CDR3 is TGTGCCAGCAGTTATCACGCTAGCGACCAATCCCGTTCCTACGAGCAGTACTTC. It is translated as CASSYHASDQSRSYEQYF.

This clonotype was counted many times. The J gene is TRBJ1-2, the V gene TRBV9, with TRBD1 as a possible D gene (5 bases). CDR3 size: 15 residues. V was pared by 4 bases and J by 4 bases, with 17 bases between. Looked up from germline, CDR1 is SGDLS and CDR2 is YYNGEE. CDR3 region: CASSSSTGVPYGYTF. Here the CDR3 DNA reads TGTGCCAGCAGCTCGTCCACAGGAGTACCCTATGGCTACACCTTC.